Given below is one TCR beta chain in context. The sample comes from a study of blood T cells in healthy people across ages. Germline CDR1 SGDLS, CDR2 YYNGEE. V gave up 2 bases and J gave up 5 bases, with 16 bases separating them. This CDR3 contains 15 residues. The second PCR ran roughly 6 to 12 cycles with a sample-barcoded 5' primer and J-beta primers. Via MiXCR, TCRdb re-called the 5' RACE reads, giving one row per CDR3 protein. The repertoire includes hundreds of thousands of distinct CDR3 sequences, 60% to 80% of them detected once, and about a quarter sits in the top ten. This sequence joins TRBV9 and TRBJ2-5, with D tentatively TRBD2 (7 bases). Specimen: blood. This TCR came from a man aged 30-40 years in good health. The CDR3 sequence: CASSVLEGGGETQYF. The CDR3 bases are TGTGCCAGCAGCGTCTTAGAAGGGGGGGGGGAGACCCAGTACTTC. Supplemented by reference TRBV9 and TRBJ2-5, the full variable domain reads DSGVTQTPKHLITATGQRVTLRCSPRSGDLSVYWYQQSLDQGLQFLIQYYNGEERAKGNILERFSAQQFPDLHSELNLSSLELGDSALYFCASSVLEGGGETQYFGPGTRLLVL.